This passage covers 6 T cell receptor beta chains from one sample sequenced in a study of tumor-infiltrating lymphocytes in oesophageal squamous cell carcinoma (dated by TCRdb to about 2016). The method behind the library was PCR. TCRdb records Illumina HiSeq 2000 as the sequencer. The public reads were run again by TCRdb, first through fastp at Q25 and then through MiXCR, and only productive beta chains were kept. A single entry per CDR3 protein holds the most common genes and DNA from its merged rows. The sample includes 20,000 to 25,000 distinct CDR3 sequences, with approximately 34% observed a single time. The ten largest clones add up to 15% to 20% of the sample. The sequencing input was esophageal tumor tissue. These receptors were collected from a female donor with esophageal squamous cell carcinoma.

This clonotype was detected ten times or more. This chain's CDR3 is CATSDSGGSGELFF. The CDR3 coding sequence is TGTGCCACCAGTGATTCAGGGGGCTCCGGGGAGCTGTTTTTT. This rearrangement joins TRBV24-1 to TRBJ2-2, with TRBD1 identical over 8 bases. CDR3 length: 14 amino acids. Trimming removed 2 bases from V and 6 bases from J; junction bases left unmatched: 1. Germline CDR1 KGHDR, CDR2 SFDVKD.

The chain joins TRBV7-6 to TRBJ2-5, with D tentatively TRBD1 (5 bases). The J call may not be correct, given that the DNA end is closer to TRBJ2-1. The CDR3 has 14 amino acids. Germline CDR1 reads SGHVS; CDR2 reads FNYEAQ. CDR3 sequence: CASSPQTAPNEQFF. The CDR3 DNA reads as TGTGCCAGCAGCCCACAGACAGCGCCGAATGAGCAGTTCTTC.

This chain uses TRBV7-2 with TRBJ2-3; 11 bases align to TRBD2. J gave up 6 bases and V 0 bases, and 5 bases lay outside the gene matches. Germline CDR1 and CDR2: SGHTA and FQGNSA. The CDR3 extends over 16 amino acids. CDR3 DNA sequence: TGTGCCAGCAGCTTAGCTACTAGCGGGGGAGGGGATACGCAGTATTTT. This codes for CASSLATSGGGDTQYF.

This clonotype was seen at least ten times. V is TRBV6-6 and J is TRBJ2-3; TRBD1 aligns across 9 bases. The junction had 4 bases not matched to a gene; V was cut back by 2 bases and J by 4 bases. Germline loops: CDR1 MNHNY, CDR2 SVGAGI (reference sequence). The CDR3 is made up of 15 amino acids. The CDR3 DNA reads TGTGCCAGCAGTTACCTGGACAGGGGCGCAGATACGCAGTATTTT. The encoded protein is CASSYLDRGADTQYF.

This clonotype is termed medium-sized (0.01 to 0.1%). The CDR3 DNA follows: TGTGCCAGCAGCTTAGGACCCCGGGGTGAGCAGTTCTTC. The encoded protein is CASSLGPRGEQFF. The V and J genes are TRBV7-3 and TRBJ2-1, with a tentative D call TRBD2 (5 bases). The V and J ends lost 2 bases and 9 bases respectively, with 11 bases between them. Germline CDR1 reads SGHTA; CDR2 reads FQGTGA. This CDR3 spans 13 amino acids. Drawing the rest from reference TRBV7-3 and TRBJ2-1, the complete variable domain is GAGVSQTPSNKVTEKGKYVELRCDPISGHTALYWYRQSLGQGPEFLIYFQGTGAADDSGLPNDRFFAVRPEGSVSTLKIQRTERGDSAVYLCASSLGPRGEQFFGPGTRLTVL.

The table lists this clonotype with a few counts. The chain's CDR3 is CASSLQGTDQETQYF. The CDR3 bases are TGTGCCAGCAGCTTACAGGGGACAGACCAAGAGACCCAGTACTTC. V and J are TRBV7-2 and TRBJ2-5, with 7 bases identical to TRBD1. CDR3 size: 15 residues. Germline CDR1 SGHTA, CDR2 FQGNSA. Trimming at V came to 2 bases and at J to 0 bases, leaving 3 bases not matched to a gene.